The clone carrying this T cell receptor (beta chain) was observed a handful of times. A single record per CDR3 protein comes from TCRdb applying MiXCR to the RT-PCR reads. The table records around 700,000 distinct CDR3 sequences, over 12% of them present only once. The CDR3 covers 12 residues. Germline V gene sequence: CDR1 MNHEY, CDR2 SVGAGI. V lost 4 bases and J lost 8, with 11 bases in between. Sequencing used memory CD4+ T cells from blood. The clonotype comes from a female donor in good health, serving as a healthy control. The chain employs TRBV6-5 and TRBJ1-1, with unresolved D. This chain's CDR3 is CASSSQLREAFF. The CDR3 region has the DNA TGTGCCAGCAGTTCACAGCTTCGCGAAGCTTTCTTT.